Following are 30 T cell receptor beta chains from one sample sequenced in a study of PD-1 blockade in classical Hodgkin lymphoma. All patients experienced relapse after autologous stem cell transplantation, and brentuximab vedotin exposure was variable. Data came from immunoSEQ multiplex PCR; TCRdb stores just in-frame clones and leaves some out. Seen here are some 62,000 clones, around 88% observed once, and the top ten hold 12%. The source material was peripheral blood mononuclear cells (PBMCs), sampled at baseline. The receptors were gathered from a human donor with classical Hodgkin lymphoma.

This chain links TRBV6-1 with TRBJ1-6; D might be TRBD1 (5 bases). The CDR3 spans 16 residues. Germline V gene data show CDR1 as MNHNS and CDR2 as SASEGT. V lost 2 bases, J lost 9 bases, and 17 bases lay in between. The CDR3 nucleotides read TGTGCCAGCAGTGAATTTACCTCGACGACAGCTTCACCCCTCCACTTT. This translates into CASSEFTSTTASPLHF.

The V and J genes are TRBV18 and TRBJ2-5; D remains unclear. CDR1 is KGHSH and CDR2 is LQKENI in the germline V gene. V lost 3 bases and J 4 bases, leaving 3 bases between the germline ends. The CDR3 runs to 11 residues. The CDR3 reads CASSPRETQYF. For the CDR3, the DNA is TGTGCCAGCTCACCTCGAGAGACCCAGTACTTC.

The rearrangement uses TRBV7-6 and TRBJ1-3; D possibly corresponds to TRBD1 (5 bases). The CDR3 sequence is 15 residues long. The germline gives CDR1 SGHVS, CDR2 FNYEAQ. V was pared by 8 bases and J by 0 bases, with 14 bases between. The CDR3 protein is CASSGGADSGNTIYF. As DNA, the CDR3 is TGTGCCAGCTCGGGCGGGGCTGACTCTGGAAACACCATATATTTT.

The chain couples TRBV5-3 to TRBJ2-7, with D possibly matching TRBD1 (8 bases). TRBV5-3 has ORF status, its function being uncertain. CDR3 length: 13 amino acids. Trimming cost V 8 bases and J 3 bases, with 15 bases left between them. The CDR3 nucleotides read TGTGCCAGCAGCGGGGACAGGTACTACGAGCAGTACTTC. This gives the protein CASSGDRYYEQYF.

The V gene is TRBV27, the J gene TRBJ2-7, with D unresolved. The CDR3 has 14 residues. Germline V CDR1 and CDR2: MNHEY, SMNVEV (reference sequence). The V and J ends lost 2 bases and 3 bases respectively, with 11 bases between them. The CDR3 coding sequence is TGTGCCAGCAGTTTACTGGGGTCAGACTACGAGCAGTACTTC. Its translation is CASSLLGSDYEQYF.

This sequence joins TRBV5-5 and TRBJ1-1, with 7 bases matching TRBD1. The CDR3 is 14 residues long. From germline, CDR1 is SGHKS and CDR2 YYEKEE (reference sequence). V gave up 4 bases and J gave up 8 bases; unmatched junction bases: 11. CDR3 nucleotide sequence: TGTGCCAGCAGCCCCTGGGACAGAGGGATAGAAGCTTTCTTT. The encoded protein is CASSPWDRGIEAFF. The full variable domain, completed using reference TRBV5-5 and TRBJ1-1, is DAGVTQSPTHLIKTRGQQVTLRCSPISGHKSVSWYQQVLGQGPQFIFQYYEKEERGRGNFPDRFSARQFPNYSSELNVNALLLGDSALYLCASSPWDRGIEAFFGQGTRLTVV.

The chain links TRBV6-7 to TRBJ2-3; 9 bases are a match to TRBD2. TRBV6-7 is known as an ORF, though its function is uncertain. The V and J ends lost 4 bases and 2 bases, in that order; junction bases with no gene match: 7. The CDR3 is made up of 16 amino acids. Written as DNA, the CDR3 is TGTGCCAGCAGTTTCGCGGGGGGGCAGGACACAGATACGCAGTATTTT. This codes for CASSFAGGQDTDTQYF.

This clone has a single count. V is TRBV30 and J is TRBJ2-7; D call uncertain. CDR1 GTSNPN and CDR2 SVGIG come from the germline V gene (reference sequence). Deletions cut 1 base from V and 2 bases from J, with 15 bases between. The CDR3 covers 15 residues. The CDR3 region is CAWSATALGPYEQYF. DNA of the CDR3: TGTGCCTGGAGTGCAACAGCCTTAGGTCCCTACGAGCAGTACTTC. Full variable domain (rest looked up from reference TRBV30 and TRBJ2-7): SQTIHQWPATLVQPVGSPLSLECTVEGTSNPNLYWYRQAAGRGLQLLFYSVGIGQISSEVPQNLSASRPQDRQFILSSKKLLLSDSGFYLCAWSATALGPYEQYFGPGTRLTVT.

This clone was recorded only once. The chain recombines TRBV28 with TRBJ1-2; D not resolved. Germline V lookup: CDR1 MDHEN, CDR2 SYDVKM. The CDR3 extends over 14 amino acids. Deletions cut 10 bases from V and 7 bases from J, with 22 bases between. CDR3 coding DNA: TGTGCCATCAACTGGATAAGGGAATTTAGTGGCTACACCTTC. Its protein product is CAINWIREFSGYTF.

This rearrangement joins TRBV9 to TRBJ2-7, with TRBD2 matching over 11 bases. Germline V gives CDR1 SGDLS, CDR2 YYNGEE. This CDR3 is built from 15 residues. Unmatched junction bases numbered 2, after V lost 0 bases and J lost 3 bases. For the CDR3, the DNA is TGTGCCAGCAGCGTAGAAGGGACTAGCGGCTACGAGCAGTACTTC. Its translation: CASSVEGTSGYEQYF.

The rearrangement links TRBV19 to TRBJ2-7; perhaps TRBD1 as D (5 bases). CDR1 and CDR2 (germline): LNHDA, SQIVND (reference sequence). V was cut by 5 bases and J by 4 bases, with 21 bases left in between. The CDR3 sequence is 16 residues long. CDR3 sequence reads: CASSSLDTATLYEQYF. The CDR3 DNA follows: TGTGCCAGTAGTTCCCTGGACACAGCTACCTTGTACGAGCAGTACTTC.

This chain links TRBV2 with TRBJ1-5; TRBD1 agrees at 8 bases. This CDR3 spans 13 amino acids. Unmatched junction bases numbered 6, after V lost 10 bases and J lost 4 bases. Germline assignment: CDR1 SNHLY and CDR2 FYNNEI. DNA for the CDR3: TGTGCCACCTGGACAGGGCTTAATCAGCCCCAGCATTTT. This encodes CATWTGLNQPQHF.

For the CDR3, the DNA is TGTGCCAGCAGTCGGGGGGGAGGGAATGAGCAGTTCTTC. This codes for CASSRGGGNEQFF. J is TRBJ2-1 and V is TRBV2, with 8 bases aligning to TRBD2. Germline V gene data show CDR1 as SNHLY and CDR2 as FYNNEI. V dropped 5 bases and J dropped 7; count of bases not matched to a gene: 4. This CDR3 region has 13 residues. The full variable domain, with the rest looked up from reference TRBV2 and TRBJ2-1, is EPEVTQTPSHQVTQMGQEVILRCVPISNHLYFYWYRQILGQKVEFLVSFYNNEISEKSEIFDDQFSVERPDGSNFTLKIRSTKLEDSAMYFCASSRGGGNEQFFGPGTRLTVL.

V is TRBV6-1 and J is TRBJ1-6; D not certain. V was clipped by 6 bases and J by 7 bases, with 16 bases between them. The V gene's germline CDR1 is MNHNS and CDR2 SASEGT. CDR3 length equals 15 residues. The CDR3 nucleotides read TGTGCCAGCAGCCTCACACGGCCCAGGAATTCACCCCTCCACTTT. Translating gives CASSLTRPRNSPLHF.

The chain joins TRBV9 to TRBJ1-2, with D uncertain. Between the trimmed V and J ends, which lost 4 bases and 0 bases, there was a span of 7 bases. The CDR3 runs to 13 residues. Germline V gives CDR1 SGDLS, CDR2 YYNGEE. The CDR3 reads CASSPTANYGYTF. In DNA form, the CDR3 reads TGTGCCAGCAGCCCCACAGCTAACTATGGCTACACCTTC.

This rearrangement joins TRBV28 to TRBJ2-3; TRBD1 or TRBD2 may be the D gene (5 bases each). Germline-derived CDR1 and CDR2 are MDHEN and SYDVKM. There are 14 residues in the CDR3. Deletions cut 6 bases from V and 1 base from J, with 11 bases between. CDR3 nucleotide sequence: TGTGCCAGCAGCCCGGGACGGGGCACAGATACGCAGTATTTT. Translating it yields CASSPGRGTDTQYF.

This chain joins TRBV11-2 and TRBJ1-1, with D tentatively TRBD1 (6 bases). V dropped 1 base and J dropped 1 base, with 16 bases sitting between them. This CDR3 comprises 17 residues. CDR1 SGHAT and CDR2 FQNNGV come from the germline V gene. The CDR3 spells CASSLAPSWGQNTEAFF. CDR3 DNA sequence: TGTGCCAGCAGCTTAGCTCCGAGTTGGGGGCAGAACACTGAAGCTTTCTTT.

This chain uses TRBV18 with TRBJ1-1, with 7 bases matching TRBD1. Germline assignment: CDR1 KGHSH and CDR2 LQKENI. The trim removed 8 bases at V and 5 bases at J, leaving 8 bases unmatched. This CDR3 spans 13 amino acids. The CDR3 DNA sequence: TGTGCCAGCCCTCAGACAGGGCAAACTGAAGCTTTCTTT. Translation: CASPQTGQTEAFF.

The chain carries TRBV5-6 and TRBJ1-2, with D hard to call. Trimming shortened V by 0 bases and J by 3 bases, and 6 bases separated the two germline ends. Germline loops: CDR1 SGHDT, CDR2 YYEEEE. There are 13 residues in the CDR3. Here the CDR3 DNA reads TGTGCCAGCAGCTTGGGGGTCTACTATGGCTACACCTTC. As protein: CASSLGVYYGYTF.

The chain joins TRBV5-1 to TRBJ2-7, with TRBD2 as a possible D gene (7 bases). The V end was cut by 8 bases, the J end by 0 bases, with 18 bases between. This CDR3 is built from 15 residues. Germline V gives CDR1 SGHRS, CDR2 YFSETQ. CDR3: CASEAGAPNSYEQYF. Written as DNA, the CDR3 is TGCGCCAGTGAGGCGGGGGCCCCAAACTCCTACGAGCAGTACTTC.

The chain combines TRBV6-5 with TRBJ1-1; D perhaps matches TRBD1 (5 bases). Germline values: CDR1 MNHEY, CDR2 SVGAGI. V was shortened by 10 bases and J by 4 bases, with 13 bases between the two germline ends. The CDR3 has 12 amino acids. The CDR3 loop is CAIQGGGTEAFF. In nucleotides, the CDR3 is TGTGCCATCCAGGGAGGCGGCACTGAAGCTTTCTTT.

The chain couples TRBV7-9 to TRBJ2-1; TRBD2 aligns across 8 bases. CDR1 and CDR2 (germline): SEHNR, FQNEAQ (reference sequence). V was pared by 3 bases and J by 2 bases, with 12 bases of the junction left unmatched. CDR3 length: 18 residues. Here the CDR3 DNA reads TGTGCCAGCAGCTTTCAAGCGGGGGTACAGCAAGCCTACAATGAGCAGTTCTTC. The encoded protein is CASSFQAGVQQAYNEQFF.

The V call is TRBV7-9, the J call TRBJ1-4; TRBD1 might be the D (5 bases). Trimming stripped 4 bases from V and 5 bases from J, with 17 bases between. The germline CDR1 and CDR2 sequences are SEHNR and FQNEAQ (reference sequence). CDR3 length: 16 residues. Written as DNA, the CDR3 is TGTGCCAGCAGCTGGGGCAGGGCCGCCTCAAATGAAAAACTGTTTTTT. Encoded protein: CASSWGRAASNEKLFF.

The rearrangement joins TRBV19 to TRBJ2-1; TRBD2 matches 10 bases. V lost 4 bases to trimming and J lost 9 bases; unmatched junction nucleotides: 9. The CDR3 extends over 15 amino acids. CDR1 and CDR2 (germline): LNHDA, SQIVND (reference sequence). This CDR3 reads CASSNPSGGAIEQFF. CDR3 bases: TGTGCCAGTAGTAACCCAAGCGGGGGGGCCATTGAGCAGTTCTTC.

V is TRBV6-1 and J is TRBJ1-2, with D hard to call. Germline V lookup: CDR1 MNHNS, CDR2 SASEGT. Between the trimmed V and J ends, which lost 6 bases and 0 bases, there was a span of 8 bases. The CDR3 is 13 residues long. The CDR3 sequence: CASRPDANYGYTF. CDR3 coding DNA: TGTGCCAGCAGGCCCGACGCTAACTATGGCTACACCTTC.

J is TRBJ1-2 and V is TRBV7-2; TRBD1 is a possible D gene (5 bases). V shed 5 bases and J shed 5 bases, with 9 bases lying between them. Germline V gene data show CDR1 as SGHTA and CDR2 as FQGNSA. This CDR3 comprises 12 residues. The CDR3 coding sequence is TGTGCCAGCAGCCCCGGGGGGTATGGCTACACCTTC. The encoded protein is CASSPGGYGYTF.

The rearrangement uses TRBV27 and TRBJ2-1; 12 bases are a match to TRBD2. V gave up 4 bases and J gave up 4 bases; unmatched junction bases: 2. Germline V gene sequence: CDR1 MNHEY, CDR2 SMNVEV (reference sequence). The CDR3 is 15 amino acids. The CDR3 is CASSWTSGAYNEQFF. Written as DNA, the CDR3 is TGTGCCAGCAGTTGGACTAGCGGGGCGTACAATGAGCAGTTCTTC.

V and J are TRBV6-6 and TRBJ1-5; tentative D call: TRBD1 (5 bases). Germline CDR1 reads MNHNY; CDR2 reads SVGAGI (reference sequence). This CDR3 comprises 13 residues. V shed 2 bases and J shed 5 bases, with 7 bases lying between them. The CDR3 sequence: CASSYDRDQPQHF. The CDR3 DNA sequence: TGTGCCAGCAGTTACGACAGAGATCAGCCCCAGCATTTT.

CDR3: CASSLAGYEQFF. CDR3 nucleotides: TGTGCCAGCAGCTTAGCTGGCTATGAGCAGTTCTTC. The chain carries TRBV7-3 and TRBJ2-1, with D uncertain. Trimming shortened V by 2 bases and J by 8 bases, and 7 bases separated the two germline ends. This CDR3 comprises 12 residues. Germline V gives CDR1 SGHTA, CDR2 FQGTGA.

The gene calls are TRBV27 and TRBJ2-1, with TRBD2 matching over 7 bases. This CDR3 is built from 14 residues. The V and J ends lost 4 bases and 6 bases, in that order; junction bases with no gene match: 6. Germline values: CDR1 MNHEY, CDR2 SMNVEV (reference sequence). CDR3 protein: CASSSLGTTNEQFF. In DNA form, the CDR3 reads TGTGCCAGCAGTTCACTCGGGACTACCAATGAGCAGTTCTTC.